This T cell receptor beta chain was identified during a study of T-cell reconstitution after alpha-beta-depleted transplantation in children. Study outcomes and limitations: At the one-year point after transplant, T-cell counts and TCRbeta diversity were found to come mostly from T cells that had been newly produced. At around two months after transplant, the alpha-beta T cells were reportedly derived from several hundred expanded clones that came from non-depleted graft cells.

This sample's TCRbeta library carried unique molecular identifier barcodes. From the PCR reads, TCRdb called clonotypes with MiXCR, one entry per CDR3 protein. The sample carries about 210,000 distinct CDR3 sequences, approximately 15% recorded once. A word on this clonotype: The antigen remains undetermined.

Germline V gene lookup returns CDR1 SGHTA and CDR2 FQGNSA. The V end lost 1 base, the J end lost 4 bases, and 9 bases lay between the germline ends. This CDR3 spans 14 amino acids. The chain has TRBV7-2 and TRBJ2-3, with no clear D. The sample consisted of PBMCs, mostly from graft donor cells, taken 360 days after TCRalphabeta/CD19-depleted stem cell transplant. The TCR was taken from a male patient between 2 and 10 years old who had a stem cell transplant for acute lymphoblastic leukemia, so the T cells may come from the graft donor. Here the CDR3 reads CASSLDLWADTQYF. In DNA form, the CDR3 reads TGTGCCAGCAGCTTAGACCTGTGGGCAGATACGCAGTATTTT.